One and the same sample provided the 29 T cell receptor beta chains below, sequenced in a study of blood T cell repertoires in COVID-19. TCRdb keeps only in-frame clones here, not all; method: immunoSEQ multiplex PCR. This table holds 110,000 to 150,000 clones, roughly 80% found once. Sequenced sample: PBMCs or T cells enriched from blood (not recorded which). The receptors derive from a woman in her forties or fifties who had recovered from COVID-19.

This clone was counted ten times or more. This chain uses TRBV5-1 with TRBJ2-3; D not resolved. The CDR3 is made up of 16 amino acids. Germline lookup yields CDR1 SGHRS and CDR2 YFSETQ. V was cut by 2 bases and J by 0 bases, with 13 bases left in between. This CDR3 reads CASSFGRTVSTDTQYF. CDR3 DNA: TGCGCCAGCAGCTTTGGTAGAACAGTAAGCACAGATACGCAGTATTTT.

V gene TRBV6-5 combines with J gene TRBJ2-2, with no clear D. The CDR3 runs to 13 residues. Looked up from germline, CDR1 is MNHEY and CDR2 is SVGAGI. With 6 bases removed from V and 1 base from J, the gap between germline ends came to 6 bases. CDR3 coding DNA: TGTGCCAGCAGCCGAGAGAACACCGGGGAGCTGTTTTTT. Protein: CASSRENTGELFF.

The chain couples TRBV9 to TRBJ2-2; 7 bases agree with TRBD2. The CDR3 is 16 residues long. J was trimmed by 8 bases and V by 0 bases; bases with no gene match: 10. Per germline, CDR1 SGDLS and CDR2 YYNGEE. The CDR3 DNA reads TGTGCCAGCAGCGTAGTACCGACTAGCATAGGGGGGGAGCTGTTTTTT. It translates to CASSVVPTSIGGELFF.

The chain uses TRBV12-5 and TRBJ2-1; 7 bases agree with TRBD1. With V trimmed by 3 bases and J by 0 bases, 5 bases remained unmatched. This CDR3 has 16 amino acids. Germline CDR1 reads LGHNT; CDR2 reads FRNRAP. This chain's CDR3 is CASGLGNRGSYNEQFF. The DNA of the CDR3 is TGTGCTAGTGGTTTAGGCAACAGGGGCTCCTACAATGAGCAGTTCTTC.

The CDR3 DNA reads as TGTGCCAGCAGCGCGGGGGCCAAGGGGGGCGATAATGAGCAGTTCTTC. This codes for CASSAGAKGGDNEQFF. The chain is built from TRBV7-7 and TRBJ2-1; weak D call: TRBD2 (7 bases). Germline CDR1 and CDR2: SSHAT and FNYEAQ (reference sequence). CDR3 length: 16 amino acids. Deletions cut 5 bases from V and 7 bases from J, with 21 bases between.

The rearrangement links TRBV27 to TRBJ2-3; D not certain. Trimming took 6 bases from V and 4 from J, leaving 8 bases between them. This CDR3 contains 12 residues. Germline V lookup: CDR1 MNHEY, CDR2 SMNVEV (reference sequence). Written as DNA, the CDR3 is TGTGCCAGCAGGAGAGGTTCAGATACGCAGTATTTT. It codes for CASRRGSDTQYF.

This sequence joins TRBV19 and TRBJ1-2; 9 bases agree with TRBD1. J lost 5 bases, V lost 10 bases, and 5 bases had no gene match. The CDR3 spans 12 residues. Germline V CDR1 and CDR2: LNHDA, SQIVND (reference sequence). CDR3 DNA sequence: TGTGCCACCCGGGACAGGGCGTATGGCTACACCTTC. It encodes CATRDRAYGYTF.

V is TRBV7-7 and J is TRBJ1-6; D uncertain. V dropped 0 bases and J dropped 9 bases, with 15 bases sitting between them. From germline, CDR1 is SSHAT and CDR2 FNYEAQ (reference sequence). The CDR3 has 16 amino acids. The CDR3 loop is CASSLAPAGYPSPLHF. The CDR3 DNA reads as TGTGCCAGCAGCTTAGCCCCTGCCGGTTATCCTTCACCCCTCCACTTT.

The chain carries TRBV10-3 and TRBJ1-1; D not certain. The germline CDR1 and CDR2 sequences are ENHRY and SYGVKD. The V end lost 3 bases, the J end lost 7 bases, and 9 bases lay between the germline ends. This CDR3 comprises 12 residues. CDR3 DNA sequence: TGTGCCATCAGTGAAGAAAGCCGTGAAGCTTTCTTT. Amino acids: CAISEESREAFF.

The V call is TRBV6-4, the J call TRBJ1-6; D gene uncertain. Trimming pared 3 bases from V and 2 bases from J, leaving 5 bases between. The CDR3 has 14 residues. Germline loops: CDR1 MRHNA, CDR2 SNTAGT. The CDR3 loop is CASSEATYNSPLHF. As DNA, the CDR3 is TGTGCCAGCAGTGAAGCGACCTATAATTCACCCCTCCACTTT.

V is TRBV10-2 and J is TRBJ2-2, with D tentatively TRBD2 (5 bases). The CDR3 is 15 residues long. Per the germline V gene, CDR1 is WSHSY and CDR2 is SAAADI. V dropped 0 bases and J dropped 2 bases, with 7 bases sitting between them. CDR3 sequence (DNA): TGCGCCAGCAGTGAGTCCGGGGTTAACACCGGGGAGCTGTTTTTT. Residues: CASSESGVNTGELFF.

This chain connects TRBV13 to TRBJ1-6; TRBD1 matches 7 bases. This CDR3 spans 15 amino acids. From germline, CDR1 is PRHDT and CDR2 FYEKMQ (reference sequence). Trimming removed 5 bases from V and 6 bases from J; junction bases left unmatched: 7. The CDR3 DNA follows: TGTGCCAGCAGCGCCCCGGGACAGCCTAATTCACCCCTCCACTTT. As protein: CASSAPGQPNSPLHF. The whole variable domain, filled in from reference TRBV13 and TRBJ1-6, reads AAGVIQSPRHLIKEKRETATLKCYPIPRHDTVYWYQQGPGQDPQFLISFYEKMQSDKGSIPDRFSAQQFSDYHSELNMSSLELGDSALYFCASSAPGQPNSPLHFGNGTRLTVT.

CDR3 bases: TGTGCCAGTAGTATAGACAGACAGGGCACTGAAGCTTTCTTT. This encodes CASSIDRQGTEAFF. This rearrangement joins TRBV19 to TRBJ1-1; TRBD1 matches 7 bases. CDR3 length: 14 amino acids. J gave up 4 bases and V 0 bases, and 2 bases lay outside the gene matches. Germline-derived CDR1 and CDR2 are LNHDA and SQIVND (reference sequence).

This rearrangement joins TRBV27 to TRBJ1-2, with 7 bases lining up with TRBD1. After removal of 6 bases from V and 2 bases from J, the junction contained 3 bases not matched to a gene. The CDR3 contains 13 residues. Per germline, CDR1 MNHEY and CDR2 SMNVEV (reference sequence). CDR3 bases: TGTGCCAGCAGCACAGGGGCGAACTATGGCTACACCTTC. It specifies CASSTGANYGYTF.

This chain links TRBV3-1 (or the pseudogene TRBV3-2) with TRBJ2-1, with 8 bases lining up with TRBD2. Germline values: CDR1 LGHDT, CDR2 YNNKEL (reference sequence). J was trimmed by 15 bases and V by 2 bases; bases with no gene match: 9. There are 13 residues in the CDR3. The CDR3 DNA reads TGTGCCAGCAGCCAACCGCAGGGGACTAGTCGGTTCTTC. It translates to CASSQPQGTSRFF.

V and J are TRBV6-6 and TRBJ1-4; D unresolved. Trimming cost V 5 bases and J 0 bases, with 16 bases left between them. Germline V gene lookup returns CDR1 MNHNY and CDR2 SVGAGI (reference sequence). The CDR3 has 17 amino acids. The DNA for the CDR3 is TGTGCCAGCAGTCCCGCAGGTACAATTGCAACTAATGAAAAACTGTTTTTT. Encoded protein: CASSPAGTIATNEKLFF.

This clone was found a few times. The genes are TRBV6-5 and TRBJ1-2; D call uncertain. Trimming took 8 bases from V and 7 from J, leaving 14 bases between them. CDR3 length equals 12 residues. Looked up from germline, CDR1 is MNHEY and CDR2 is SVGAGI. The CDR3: CASQRRGSGYTF. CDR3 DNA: TGTGCCAGCCAAAGAAGAGGGAGTGGCTACACCTTC.

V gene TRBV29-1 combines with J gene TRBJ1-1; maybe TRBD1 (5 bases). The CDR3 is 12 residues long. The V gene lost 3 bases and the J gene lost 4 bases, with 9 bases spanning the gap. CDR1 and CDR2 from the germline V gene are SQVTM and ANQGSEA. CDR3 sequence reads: CSVDRELTEAFF. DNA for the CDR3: TGCAGCGTTGACAGGGAACTCACTGAAGCTTTCTTT.

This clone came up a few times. The CDR3 sequence: CASSLRDTDTQYF. The DNA for the CDR3 is TGTGCCAGCAGCTTGAGAGACACAGATACGCAGTATTTT. The chain employs TRBV5-5 and TRBJ2-3; no clear D gene. The V gene lost 1 base and the J gene lost 2 bases, with 5 bases spanning the gap. This CDR3 is 13 amino acids long. Germline CDR1 is SGHKS and CDR2 is YYEKEE (reference sequence).

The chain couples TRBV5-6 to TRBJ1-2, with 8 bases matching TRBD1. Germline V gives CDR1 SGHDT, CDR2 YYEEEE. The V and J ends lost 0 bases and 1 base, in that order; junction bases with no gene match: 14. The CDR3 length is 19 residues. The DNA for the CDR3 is TGTGCCAGCAGCTTGGATGCGAAAGCAGGGGGCGCAGATAACTATGGCTACACCTTC. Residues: CASSLDAKAGGADNYGYTF.

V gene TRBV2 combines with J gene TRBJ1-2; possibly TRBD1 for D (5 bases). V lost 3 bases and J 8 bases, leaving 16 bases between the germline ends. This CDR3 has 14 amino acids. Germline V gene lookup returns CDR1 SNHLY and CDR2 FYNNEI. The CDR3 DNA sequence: TGTGCCAGCAGTGACGACAGCGGGTGGGTGGGCTACACCTTC. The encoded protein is CASSDDSGWVGYTF.

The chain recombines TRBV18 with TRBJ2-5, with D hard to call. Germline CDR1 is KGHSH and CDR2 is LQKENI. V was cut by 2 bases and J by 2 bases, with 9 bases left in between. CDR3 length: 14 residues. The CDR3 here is CASSPDSRQETQYF. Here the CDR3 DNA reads TGTGCCAGCTCACCAGACTCGAGACAAGAGACCCAGTACTTC.

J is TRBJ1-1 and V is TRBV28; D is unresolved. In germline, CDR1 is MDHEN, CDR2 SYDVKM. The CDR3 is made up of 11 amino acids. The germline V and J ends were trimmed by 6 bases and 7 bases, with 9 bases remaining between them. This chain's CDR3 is CASSTGFEAFF. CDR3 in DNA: TGTGCCAGCAGCACCGGTTTTGAAGCTTTCTTT.

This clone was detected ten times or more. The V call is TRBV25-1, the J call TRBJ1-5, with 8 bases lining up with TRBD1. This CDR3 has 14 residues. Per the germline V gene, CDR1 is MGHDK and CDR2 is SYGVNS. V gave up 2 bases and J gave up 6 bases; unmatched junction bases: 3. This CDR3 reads CASSETGGIQPQHF. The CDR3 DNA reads TGTGCCAGCAGTGAAACAGGGGGGATTCAGCCCCAGCATTTT.

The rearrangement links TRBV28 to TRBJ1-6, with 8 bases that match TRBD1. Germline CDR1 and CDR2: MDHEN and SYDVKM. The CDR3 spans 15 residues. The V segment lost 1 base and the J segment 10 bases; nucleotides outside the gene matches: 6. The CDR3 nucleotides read TGTGCCAGCAGTTTATTTGGCAGGGGGCAATCACCCCTCCACTTT. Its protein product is CASSLFGRGQSPLHF. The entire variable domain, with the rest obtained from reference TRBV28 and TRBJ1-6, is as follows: DVKVTQSSRYLVKRTGEKVFLECVQDMDHENMFWYRQDPGLGLRLIYFSYDVKMKEKGDIPEGYSVSREKKERFSLILESASTNQTSMYLCASSLFGRGQSPLHFGNGTRLTVT.

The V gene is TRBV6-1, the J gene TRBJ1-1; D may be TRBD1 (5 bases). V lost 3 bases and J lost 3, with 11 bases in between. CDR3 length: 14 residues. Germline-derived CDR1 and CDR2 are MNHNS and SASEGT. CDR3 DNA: TGTGCCAGCAGTGATCAGGGTTTGTACACTGAAGCTTTCTTT. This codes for CASSDQGLYTEAFF.

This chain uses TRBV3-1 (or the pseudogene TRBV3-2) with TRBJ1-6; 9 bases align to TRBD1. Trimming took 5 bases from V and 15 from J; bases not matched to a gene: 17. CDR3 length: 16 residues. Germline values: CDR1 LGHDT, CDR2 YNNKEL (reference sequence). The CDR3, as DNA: TGTGCCAGCAGCTCCCAGACAAGGACAGGGGCCTTGGACCTCCACTTT. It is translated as CASSSQTRTGALDLHF.

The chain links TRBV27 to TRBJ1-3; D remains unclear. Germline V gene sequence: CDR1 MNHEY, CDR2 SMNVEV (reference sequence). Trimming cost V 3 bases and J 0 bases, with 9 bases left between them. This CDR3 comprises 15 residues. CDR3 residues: CASSFSFSSGNTIYF. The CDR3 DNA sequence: TGTGCCAGCAGTTTTTCATTTAGCTCTGGAAACACCATATATTTT.

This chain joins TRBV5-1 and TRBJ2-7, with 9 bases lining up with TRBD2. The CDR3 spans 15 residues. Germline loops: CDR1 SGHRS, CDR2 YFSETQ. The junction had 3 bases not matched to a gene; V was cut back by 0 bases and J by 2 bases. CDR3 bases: TGCGCCAGCAGCTTGGTGGTAGCGGGGGCCTACGAGCAGTACTTC. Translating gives CASSLVVAGAYEQYF.